Below are 12 T cell receptor beta chains sequenced from a single sample in a study of PD-L1 blockade in urothelial cancer. TCRdb's table, derived via immunoSEQ multiplex PCR, lists solely in-frame clones and lacks some. The sample consists of around 50,000 clones, 70% to 85% of them appearing once. Time point specified: peripheral blood 6 weeks after treatment start. The sequenced sample was PBMCs, obtained around atezolizumab (anti-PD-L1) treatment. These receptor sequences come from a man aged 45-65 years with urothelial cancer.

V usage is TRBV9 and J usage is TRBJ2-7; D gene uncertain. The CDR3 extends over 12 amino acids. The V gene's germline CDR1 is SGDLS and CDR2 YYNGEE. V shed 4 bases and J shed 6 bases, with 11 bases lying between them. Written as DNA, the CDR3 is TGTGCCAGCAGCCCGCGAAGTGGCGAGCAGTACTTC. As protein: CASSPRSGEQYF.

This clone was picked up one time. V usage is TRBV2 and J usage is TRBJ2-6; TRBD1 might be the D (6 bases). Trimming stripped 7 bases from V and 2 bases from J, with 12 bases between. Germline V gene data show CDR1 as SNHLY and CDR2 as FYNNEI. There are 15 residues in the CDR3. As DNA, the CDR3 is TGTGCCAGCAACAGAGGGGGAACTGGGGCCAACGTCCTGACTTTC. Translating gives CASNRGGTGANVLTF.

This chain links TRBV7-6 with TRBJ2-5; 7 bases match TRBD1. The length of the CDR3 is 14 residues. Losses at the gene ends were 4 bases for V and 4 bases for J; bases not matched to a gene: 6. The germline V gene has CDR1 SGHVS and CDR2 FNYEAQ. The CDR3, as DNA: TGTGCCAGCAGCTCAAACAGGGGTCGAGAGACCCAGTACTTC. This translates into CASSSNRGRETQYF. The complete variable domain, with remaining parts taken from reference TRBV7-6 and TRBJ2-5, reads GAGVSQSPRYKVTKRGQDVALRCDPISGHVSLYWYRQALGQGPEFLTYFNYEAQQDKSGLPNDRFSAERPEGSISTLTIQRTEQRDSAMYRCASSSNRGRETQYFGPGTRLLVL.

The chain couples TRBV30 to TRBJ2-7; TRBD1 matches at 11 bases. The V segment lost 2 bases and the J segment 0 bases; nucleotides outside the gene matches: 3. CDR3 size: 15 residues. Germline CDR1 GTSNPN, CDR2 SVGIG (reference sequence). The CDR3 coding sequence is TGTGCCTGGAGTCAAGGACAGGGGGCCTCCTACGAGCAGTACTTC. It translates to CAWSQGQGASYEQYF. Variable domain in full (rest from reference TRBV30 and TRBJ2-7): SQTIHQWPATLVQPVGSPLSLECTVEGTSNPNLYWYRQAAGRGLQLLFYSVGIGQISSEVPQNLSASRPQDRQFILSSKKLLLSDSGFYLCAWSQGQGASYEQYFGPGTRLTVT.

The chain uses TRBV18 and TRBJ2-2; TRBD1 aligns across 7 bases. The CDR3 runs to 14 residues. V dropped 2 bases and J dropped 5; count of bases not matched to a gene: 2. The germline V gene has CDR1 KGHSH and CDR2 LQKENI. The CDR3 DNA reads TGTGCCAGCTCACCATTACAGGGGACCGGGGAGCTGTTTTTT. Translated: CASSPLQGTGELFF.

The genes are TRBV11-2 and TRBJ2-3; D may be TRBD2 (5 bases). Trimming cost V 0 bases and J 8 bases, with 12 bases left between them. This CDR3 is 14 amino acids long. Germline CDR1 and CDR2: SGHAT and FQNNGV. The CDR3 reads CASSLERREGTQYF. Here the CDR3 DNA reads TGTGCCAGCAGCTTAGAAAGGCGCGAGGGTACGCAGTATTTT.

The gene calls are TRBV7-2 and TRBJ2-7; 13 bases are shared with TRBD2. The CDR3 spans 17 residues. Losses at the gene ends were 5 bases for V and 2 bases for J; bases not matched to a gene: 9. From germline, CDR1 is SGHTA and CDR2 FQGNSA. CDR3 in DNA: TGTGCCAGCAGCCTTCGAACCGGGACTAGCGGGGCCTACGAGCAGTACTTC. It is translated as CASSLRTGTSGAYEQYF.

V and J are TRBV15 and TRBJ2-1; 7 nucleotides agree with TRBD1. V shed 0 bases and J 0 bases; nucleotides not matched to a gene: 11. The CDR3 loop spans 19 amino acids. Germline-derived CDR1 and CDR2 are LNHNV and YYDKDF (reference sequence). The CDR3 DNA reads TGTGCCACCAGCAGAGATCGAGTGGGGACAGCCAGCTCCTACAATGAGCAGTTCTTC. Translating gives CATSRDRVGTASSYNEQFF.

The chain couples TRBV10-3 to TRBJ2-7; TRBD1 aligns across 9 bases. CDR1 is ENHRY, CDR2 SYGVKD, per germline. The V segment lost 3 bases and the J segment 4 bases; nucleotides outside the gene matches: 10. There are 16 residues in the CDR3. The CDR3 is CAISEYRGLKRYEQYF. CDR3 DNA: TGTGCCATCAGTGAATACAGGGGGCTCAAACGGTACGAGCAGTACTTC.

The gene calls are TRBV2 and TRBJ1-3; unclear D gene. The CDR3 runs to 15 residues. Germline values: CDR1 SNHLY, CDR2 FYNNEI. V was clipped by 6 bases and J by 0 bases, with 12 bases between them. The CDR3 protein is CASRQRPVSGNTIYF. The CDR3 DNA follows: TGTGCCAGCAGGCAGCGGCCAGTCTCTGGAAACACCATATATTTT.

The chain is built from TRBV2 and TRBJ1-1; 8 bases match TRBD1. CDR1 is SNHLY, CDR2 FYNNEI, per germline. The CDR3 length is 14 residues. With 5 bases clipped from V and 7 bases from J, the junction kept 9 bases outside the gene matches. The CDR3 sequence: CASSYRGTGDEAFF. The CDR3 region has the DNA TGTGCCAGCAGTTATAGGGGGACAGGTGATGAAGCTTTCTTT.

This chain connects TRBV15 to TRBJ2-7; D is possibly TRBD1 (5 bases). V lost 3 bases to trimming and J lost 5 bases, with 11 bases between them. The germline V gene has CDR1 LNHNV and CDR2 YYDKDF (reference sequence). The CDR3 sequence is 13 residues long. The CDR3 nucleotides are TGTGCCACCAGCAGGGGGCGCAGCAACGAGCAGTACTTC. Translation: CATSRGRSNEQYF.